These 32 T cell receptor beta chains came from one sample sequenced in a study of OX40 agonist ivuxolimab in advanced cancers. TCRdb's table, derived via immunoSEQ multiplex PCR, lists solely in-frame clones and lacks some. The sample yields tens of thousands of clones, 81% seen once. The source was CD4+ or CD8+ T cells sorted from blood, collected in a trial of the OX40 agonist ivuxolimab. Receptors originate from an adult with an advanced solid tumor such as melanoma, head and neck, liver or kidney cancer.

The chain is built from TRBV27 and TRBJ1-5; 7 bases match TRBD1. The CDR3 totals 16 residues. Looked up from germline, CDR1 is MNHEY and CDR2 is SMNVEV (reference sequence). The J segment lost 0 bases and the V segment lost 6 bases, leaving 8 bases of the junction unmatched. CDR3 sequence: CASSRGQSYSNQPQHF. CDR3 sequence (DNA): TGTGCCAGCAGCCGGGGACAGTCTTATAGCAATCAGCCCCAGCATTTT.

This chain links TRBV5-1 with TRBJ1-2; possible D gene TRBD1, 5 bases. The CDR3 loop spans 13 amino acids. In germline, CDR1 is SGHRS, CDR2 YFSETQ. Trimming took 0 bases from V and 10 from J, leaving 13 bases between them. CDR3 DNA sequence: TGCGCCAGCAGCTTGGCAGGGTTTATGGACTACACCTTC. It codes for CASSLAGFMDYTF.

The rearrangement links TRBV27 to TRBJ1-5, with unresolved D. Trimming removed 5 bases from V and 0 bases from J, with 2 bases in between. The CDR3 extends over 12 amino acids. CDR1 and CDR2 from the germline V gene are MNHEY and SMNVEV (reference sequence). The CDR3 protein is CASSTSNQPQHF. The CDR3 DNA sequence: TGTGCCAGCAGTACTAGCAATCAGCCCCAGCATTTT.

This clone was observed a few times. The chain combines TRBV28 with TRBJ2-5; 10 nucleotides align to TRBD2. The V and J ends lost 3 bases and 4 bases, in that order; junction bases with no gene match: 8. The germline V gene has CDR1 MDHEN and CDR2 SYDVKM. There are 16 residues in the CDR3. CDR3 loop: CASSFGLAGEGETQYF. The CDR3 region has the DNA TGTGCCAGCAGTTTCGGGCTAGCGGGAGAAGGAGAGACCCAGTACTTC.

The gene calls are TRBV2 and TRBJ1-1, with D possibly being TRBD1 (5 bases). Germline V gene lookup returns CDR1 SNHLY and CDR2 FYNNEI. CDR3 length: 15 residues. V lost 3 bases, J lost 5 bases, and 16 bases lay in between. The CDR3 region has the DNA TGTGCCAGCAGTGACAACCAGGGAGAGGTTACTGAAGCTTTCTTT. This gives the protein CASSDNQGEVTEAFF.

The chain has TRBV7-9 and TRBJ1-1; D remains ambiguous. The ends were cut back, 1 base at V and 1 base at J, with 7 bases in the middle. CDR3 length: 14 residues. CDR1 and CDR2 (germline): SEHNR, FQNEAQ (reference sequence). The CDR3 is CASSLEVKNTEAFF. The CDR3 bases are TGTGCCAGCAGCTTAGAGGTGAAGAACACTGAAGCTTTCTTT.

The genes are TRBV28 and TRBJ2-2; D gene uncertain. This CDR3 is 14 amino acids long. V lost 9 bases to trimming and J lost 6 bases, with 17 bases between them. From germline, CDR1 is MDHEN and CDR2 SYDVKM. CDR3 residues: CASSPDGQPGELFF. CDR3 bases: TGTGCCAGTTCGCCCGACGGTCAACCCGGGGAGCTGTTTTTT.

This chain uses TRBV6-5 with TRBJ1-6; tentative D call: TRBD1 (6 bases). The CDR3 has 15 amino acids. Germline V gives CDR1 MNHEY, CDR2 SVGAGI. V lost 6 bases and J lost 2, with 11 bases in between. CDR3 nucleotides: TGTGCCAGCAGCCTAGGGGGTCCCTATAATTCACCCCTCCACTTT. Protein product: CASSLGGPYNSPLHF.

The chain carries TRBV27 and TRBJ1-4; perhaps TRBD1 as D (6 bases). Germline V gene sequence: CDR1 MNHEY, CDR2 SMNVEV (reference sequence). Trimming shortened V by 5 bases and J by 5 bases, and 21 bases separated the two germline ends. The CDR3 spans 17 residues. The CDR3 loop is CASSPSPLRGTNEKLFF. Here the CDR3 DNA reads TGTGCCAGCAGTCCCTCCCCCCTCAGGGGAACGAATGAAAAACTGTTTTTT.

This clone was detected only a few times. The chain couples TRBV11-3 to TRBJ2-5; no reliable D call. Germline CDR1 reads SGHNT; CDR2 reads YENEEA. The CDR3 totals 15 residues. V lost 6 bases to trimming and J lost 1 base, with 15 bases between them. The DNA of the CDR3 is TGTGCCAGCAGTTCTACACTTGGCAGCCAAGAGACCCAGTACTTC. This sequence encodes CASSSTLGSQETQYF.

The chain recombines TRBV10-3 with TRBJ2-2; 10 nucleotides agree with TRBD2. The length of the CDR3 is 17 residues. V lost 3 bases to trimming and J lost 2 bases; unmatched junction nucleotides: 6. Germline V CDR1 and CDR2: ENHRY, SYGVKD. CDR3 residues: CAISDRTSGGNTGELFF. CDR3 nucleotide sequence: TGTGCCATCAGTGACCGGACTAGCGGAGGAAACACCGGGGAGCTGTTTTTT.

J is TRBJ1-1 and V is TRBV6-5, with D possibly TRBD1 on 6 matching bases. V shed 4 bases and J shed 5 bases, with 11 bases lying between them. Germline V gene lookup returns CDR1 MNHEY and CDR2 SVGAGI. The CDR3 covers 13 residues. The CDR3 bases are TGTGCCAGCAGTTTTACAGGGTTTACTGAAGCTTTCTTT. This encodes CASSFTGFTEAFF.

This chain links TRBV7-9 with TRBJ2-5, with 7 bases aligning to TRBD2. With V trimmed by 5 bases and J by 1 base, 4 bases remained unmatched. The CDR3 length is 14 residues. The germline V gene encodes CDR1 SEHNR and CDR2 FQNEAQ (reference sequence). In DNA form, the CDR3 reads TGTGCCAGCAGCACTTGGGGGGGCCAAGAGACCCAGTACTTC. This translates into CASSTWGGQETQYF.

J is TRBJ2-3 and V is TRBV27; D perhaps matches TRBD2 (6 bases). V gave up 5 bases and J gave up 5 bases, with 11 bases separating them. This CDR3 contains 13 residues. The germline V gene has CDR1 MNHEY and CDR2 SMNVEV (reference sequence). The CDR3 protein is CASSPLGGDTQYF. The DNA for the CDR3 is TGTGCCAGCAGTCCTTTGGGGGGAGATACGCAGTATTTT.

The rearrangement uses TRBV5-1 and TRBJ2-1, with 9 nucleotides matching TRBD1. The CDR3 contains 17 residues. In germline, CDR1 is SGHRS, CDR2 YFSETQ. V gave up 0 bases and J gave up 6 bases; unmatched junction bases: 10. Here the CDR3 DNA reads TGCGCCAGCAGCTTGGACGCGACAGGGGGAATTGGCAATGAGCAGTTCTTC. Translated: CASSLDATGGIGNEQFF.

The chain joins TRBV27 to TRBJ2-2, with D hard to call. This CDR3 is 14 amino acids long. The V end lost 2 bases, the J end lost 6 bases, and 10 bases lay between the germline ends. Germline V gives CDR1 MNHEY, CDR2 SMNVEV (reference sequence). The chain's CDR3 is CASSLMGNSGELFF. Here the CDR3 DNA reads TGTGCCAGCAGTTTAATGGGGAATTCCGGGGAGCTGTTTTTT.

This CDR3 is CASSSGTLGSPLHF. The DNA for the CDR3 is TGTGCCAGCAGCTCGGGGACTCTTGGTTCACCCCTCCACTTT. The chain links TRBV5-5 to TRBJ1-6, with D tentatively TRBD1 (5 bases). The V gene lost 3 bases and the J gene lost 9 bases, with 13 bases spanning the gap. The CDR3 covers 14 residues. Germline CDR1 reads SGHKS; CDR2 reads YYEKEE (reference sequence).

The chain employs TRBV4-1 and TRBJ1-2; D possibly corresponds to TRBD1 (5 bases). In germline, CDR1 is MGHRA, CDR2 YSYEKL. The ends were cut back, 1 base at V and 7 bases at J, with 16 bases in the middle. The CDR3 is 15 residues long. CDR3 sequence reads: CASSQGLGVGGGYTF. The CDR3 nucleotides are TGCGCCAGCAGCCAAGGGTTGGGTGTCGGGGGTGGCTACACCTTC.

Only a few counts were recorded for this clone. CDR3 bases: TGCGCCAGCGCGGAGGATAGCGGGACCTACGAGCAGTACTTC. Translating it yields CASAEDSGTYEQYF. This sequence joins TRBV4-3 and TRBJ2-7, with 8 bases aligning to TRBD2. V shed 8 bases and J 2 bases; nucleotides not matched to a gene: 8. This CDR3 region has 14 residues. The germline CDR1 and CDR2 sequences are LGHNA and YSLEER.

The chain employs TRBV28 and TRBJ1-2, with D unclear. Germline CDR1 is MDHEN and CDR2 is SYDVKM. The CDR3 extends over 13 amino acids. Trimming shortened V by 7 bases and J by 3 bases, and 12 bases separated the two germline ends. The CDR3 sequence: CASKGLLDYGYTF. Here the CDR3 DNA reads TGTGCCAGCAAAGGCCTACTAGACTATGGCTACACCTTC.

V usage is TRBV13 and J usage is TRBJ2-3, with 10 bases fitting TRBD1. CDR3 length: 15 residues. The V gene end was trimmed by 3 bases and the J gene end by 0 bases; junction bases not matched to a gene: 0. Germline V lookup: CDR1 PRHDT, CDR2 FYEKMQ (reference sequence). The CDR3 DNA is TGTGCCAGCAGCTTGGGACAGGGGAGCACAGATACGCAGTATTTT. It translates to CASSLGQGSTDTQYF.

V is TRBV6-6 and J is TRBJ1-1; unclear D gene. The CDR3 consists of 13 residues. The V end was cut by 6 bases, the J end by 2 bases, with 10 bases between. The germline V gene encodes CDR1 MNHNY and CDR2 SVGAGI (reference sequence). The CDR3 nucleotides are TGTGCCAGCAGCTCGGACGGAAACACTGAAGCTTTCTTT. Translating gives CASSSDGNTEAFF.

The chain combines TRBV28 with TRBJ1-5, with 9 bases fitting TRBD1. This CDR3 spans 18 amino acids. Germline assignment: CDR1 MDHEN and CDR2 SYDVKM. J was trimmed by 3 bases and V by 3 bases; bases with no gene match: 12. CDR3 bases: TGTGCCAGCAGTTTTTTGACAGGGGGTCCTTTTTCCAATCAGCCCCAGCATTTT. This sequence encodes CASSFLTGGPFSNQPQHF.

V is TRBV6-5 and J is TRBJ1-4, with D unclear. There are 14 residues in the CDR3. Looked up from germline, CDR1 is MNHEY and CDR2 is SVGAGI. The V end lost 2 bases, the J end lost 8 bases, and 12 bases lay between the germline ends. The CDR3 DNA reads as TGTGCCAGCAGTTACGGTCCGGGAGGGGAAAAACTGTTTTTT. It encodes CASSYGPGGEKLFF.

This sequence joins TRBV7-8 and TRBJ1-3, with no clear D. Germline CDR1 SGHVS, CDR2 FQNEAQ. The CDR3 sequence is 14 residues long. Between the trimmed V and J ends, which lost 2 bases and 1 base, there was a span of 6 bases. The CDR3 spells CASSLSGSGNTIYF. DNA for the CDR3: TGTGCCAGCAGCTTAAGCGGGTCTGGAAACACCATATATTTT.

The rearrangement joins TRBV5-1 to TRBJ2-7, with D possibly TRBD2 on 6 matching bases. The CDR3 totals 15 residues. Trimming pared 4 bases from V and 5 bases from J, leaving 19 bases between. Germline V gives CDR1 SGHRS, CDR2 YFSETQ. Here the CDR3 reads CASSPTGVDWNEQYV. The CDR3 DNA reads as TGCGCCAGCAGCCCAACGGGGGTTGACTGGAACGAGCAGTACGTC.

This chain joins TRBV5-1 and TRBJ1-2, with D perhaps matching TRBD1 (5 bases). Per the germline V gene, CDR1 is SGHRS and CDR2 is YFSETQ. The ends were cut back, 1 base at V and 10 bases at J, with 14 bases in the middle. The CDR3 length is 13 residues. CDR3 bases: TGCGCCAGCAGCTTGTACAGGCTTGATGACTACACCTTC. Residues: CASSLYRLDDYTF.

This rearrangement joins TRBV7-9 to TRBJ2-7; D is unclear. This CDR3 comprises 13 residues. The V end lost 5 bases, the J end lost 4 bases, and 12 bases lay between the germline ends. Germline CDR1 SEHNR, CDR2 FQNEAQ (reference sequence). In nucleotides, the CDR3 is TGTGCCAGCAGCCTCGCGGAGCAGTACGAGCAGTACTTC. Its translation is CASSLAEQYEQYF.

In its sample, this clone was seen a few times. The chain employs TRBV28 and TRBJ2-5, with 10 positions matching TRBD2. This CDR3 contains 13 residues. The J segment lost 5 bases and the V segment lost 6 bases, leaving 3 bases of the junction unmatched. The germline V gene has CDR1 MDHEN and CDR2 SYDVKM. Here the CDR3 DNA reads TGTGCCAGCAGGCTAGCGGGAGCGGAGACCCAGTACTTC. Translated, it gives CASRLAGAETQYF.

The chain employs TRBV5-6 and TRBJ2-7; no definite D call. The CDR3 sequence is 13 residues long. CDR1 is SGHDT, CDR2 YYEEEE, per germline. Trimming pared 4 bases from V and 3 bases from J, leaving 11 bases between. CDR3 loop: CASSPLGNYEQYV. For the CDR3, the DNA is TGTGCCAGCAGCCCCCTTGGAAACTACGAGCAGTACGTC.

This chain links TRBV7-6 with TRBJ1-1, with D uncertain. The CDR3 covers 14 residues. CDR1 SGHVS and CDR2 FNYEAQ come from the germline V gene. Between the trimmed V and J ends, which lost 0 bases and 0 bases, there was a span of 5 bases. Here the CDR3 DNA reads TGTGCCAGCAGCTTAGCAGGGATGAACACTGAAGCTTTCTTT. Translation: CASSLAGMNTEAFF. Together with reference TRBV7-6 and TRBJ1-1, the CDR3 gives the full variable domain: GAGVSQSPRYKVTKRGQDVALRCDPISGHVSLYWYRQALGQGPEFLTYFNYEAQQDKSGLPNDRFSAERPEGSISTLTIQRTEQRDSAMYRCASSLAGMNTEAFFGQGTRLTVV.

Relative to its sample, this clone is medium-sized. The rearrangement joins TRBV7-2 to TRBJ2-1; 10 nucleotides align to TRBD1. With V trimmed by 7 bases and J by 5 bases, 8 bases remained unmatched. Germline values: CDR1 SGHTA, CDR2 FQGNSA. The CDR3 contains 15 residues. The CDR3 sequence: CASTPGTGENNEQFF. The CDR3 DNA reads TGTGCCAGCACCCCGGGGACAGGGGAAAACAATGAGCAGTTCTTC.